The clone carrying this T cell receptor (beta chain) was seen a handful of times. The antigen is not known. The CDR3 does not end in the conserved phenylalanine or tryptophan, so this is likely a read error. It is unclear where the CDR3 begins or ends on the DNA, so no DNA is shown, and the CDR3 is as TCRdb lists it. This sample is drawn from a study of cytomegalovirus exposure and HLA in healthy donors. The overall study: The approximately 120 validation repertoires, a later analysis reported, used the same platform as the approximately 700 first-cohort repertoires.

Assay used: immunoSEQ multiplex PCR; TCRdb lists only in-frame clones, some missing. The repertoire includes a few hundred thousand clones, approximately 86% of them detected once, and 2.9% sits in the top ten. The CDR3 has 10 residues if both end residues are counted. CDR1 MNHEY and CDR2 SVGAGI come from the germline V gene. Points from the study as a whole: The study listed under 200 cytomegalovirus-associated TCR beta chains. Most sequenced TCRs were rare (though some public TCRs occurred in many donors).

While the first cohort had 600 to 850 subjects, the donors belonged to the separate validation cohort of 100 to 150 subjects. The chain recombines TRBV6-5 with TRBJ2-7; the table's D call TRBD2 went unverified against the DNA. The receptor was derived from a woman under 30 in good health and CMV-seronegative. Input material: PBMCs. The CDR3 reads CASSHSYSLP.